The clone carrying this TCR beta chain was detected a few times. The germline CDR1 and CDR2 sequences are MNHEY and SMNVEV (reference sequence). The CDR3 extends over 13 amino acids. Germline trimming cut 3 bases from V and 6 bases from J; bases unmatched to any gene: 3. The source of the sample is a study of blood T cells in healthy people across ages. It was with a sample-barcoded 5' primer and a J-beta primer mix that a second PCR of roughly 7 to 12 cycles was run. MiXCR, applied by TCRdb to the 5' RACE reads, yields one record per CDR3 protein. The repertoire consists of about 1.8 million distinct CDR3 sequences, with 40% to 55% occurring once and the leading ten covering over 2%.

This clonotype originated in a woman between 35 and 50 years old in good health. The specimen sequenced was blood. The rearrangement joins TRBV27 to TRBJ2-7; 9 nucleotides agree with TRBD1. This CDR3 reads CASSLDRGSEQYF. As DNA, the CDR3 is TGTGCCAGCAGTTTGGACAGGGGATCCGAGCAGTACTTC.